The 7 T cell receptor beta chains below were found in one sample sequenced in a study of beta chain features in type 1 diabetes. Study-wide results and caveats: Moderate but significant shortening of TCRB CDR3s was recorded in all four CD4+ subsets from Type 1 diabetes patients.

These TCRs' antigens remain unknown. The entirety of the isolated RNA underwent reverse transcription, so expressed TCRB transcripts were sequenced. Data came from immunoSEQ multiplex PCR; TCRdb stores just in-frame clones and leaves some out. The top ten hold less than 0.025% of the sample, which has hundreds of thousands of clones, under 15% seen once. The sequencing input was naive CD4+ T cells from blood. The receptors originated from a man aged 18 to 30 with type 1 diabetes.

This clone was seen a handful of times. The CDR3 protein is CASSPPGGNEQFF. The CDR3 nucleotides are TGTGCCAGCAGCCCCCCAGGGGGGAATGAGCAGTTCTTC. V is TRBV13 and J is TRBJ2-1; weak D call: TRBD1 (7 bases). The CDR3 sequence is 13 residues long. Germline-derived CDR1 and CDR2 are PRHDT and FYEKMQ (reference sequence). V lost 5 bases and J lost 7, with 12 bases in between. Looking up the rest from reference TRBV13 and TRBJ2-1 gives the full variable domain: AAGVIQSPRHLIKEKRETATLKCYPIPRHDTVYWYQQGPGQDPQFLISFYEKMQSDKGSIPDRFSAQQFSDYHSELNMSSLELGDSALYFCASSPPGGNEQFFGPGTRLTVL.

The genes are TRBV29-1 and TRBJ1-2; 7 nucleotides match TRBD1. V trimming: 5 bases; J trimming: 5 bases; junction bases outside the gene matches: 2. CDR1 SQVTM and CDR2 ANQGSEA come from the germline V gene. The CDR3 runs to 11 residues. CDR3 protein: CSVQGGYGYTF. The CDR3 nucleotides are TGCAGCGTTCAGGGGGGGTATGGCTACACCTTC. The full variable domain, its missing parts supplied by reference TRBV29-1 and TRBJ1-2, is SAVISQKPSRDICQRGTSLTIQCQVDSQVTMMFWYRQQPGQSLTLIATANQGSEATYESGFVIDKFPISRPNLTFSTLTVSNMSPEDSSIYLCSVQGGYGYTFGSGTRLTVV.

This chain joins TRBV6-5 and TRBJ2-7, with TRBD1 as a possible D gene (5 bases). In germline, CDR1 is MNHEY, CDR2 SVGAGI. The CDR3 is made up of 14 amino acids. The V and J ends lost 0 bases and 2 bases respectively, with 8 bases between them. The CDR3 is CASSYSAGTYEQYF. The CDR3 coding sequence is TGTGCCAGCAGTTACTCGGCAGGGACCTACGAGCAGTACTTC.

This clone has just a few counts. This rearrangement joins TRBV6-1 to TRBJ2-4; D gene uncertain. CDR1 and CDR2 (germline): MNHNS, SASEGT. V was cut by 2 bases and J by 2 bases, with 16 bases left in between. The CDR3 totals 17 residues. The chain's CDR3 is CASSERVLGWSKNIQYF. CDR3 coding DNA: TGTGCCAGCAGTGAAAGGGTTCTTGGTTGGTCCAAAAACATTCAGTACTTC.

This clone was counted between two and nine times. The sample contains more than one DNA sequence encoding this CDR3. The V gene is TRBV20-1, the J gene TRBJ2-7; 7 positions match TRBD2. The CDR3 consists of 11 residues. Germline loops: CDR1 DFQATT, CDR2 SNEGSKA (reference sequence). V dropped 6 bases and J dropped 3; count of bases not matched to a gene: 2. DNA for the CDR3: TGCAGTGCCACGGGGGGCTACGAGCAGTACTTC. Protein sequence: CSATGGYEQYF.

The J gene is TRBJ2-7, the V gene TRBV7-2, with unresolved D. V was trimmed by 5 bases and J by 0 bases, leaving 11 bases between them. The CDR3 has 14 amino acids. CDR1 is SGHTA, CDR2 FQGNSA, per germline. Here the CDR3 reads CASSPGIDSYEQYF. CDR3 coding DNA: TGTGCCAGCAGCCCAGGCATCGACTCCTACGAGCAGTACTTC.

For the CDR3, the DNA is TGTGCCAGCAGCTTAGTACGGGGGCGTCTACGCAATGAGCAGTTCTTC. It encodes CASSLVRGRLRNEQFF. The V call is TRBV7-2, the J call TRBJ2-1, with D perhaps matching TRBD1 or TRBD2 (6 bases each). Germline CDR1 reads SGHTA; CDR2 reads FQGNSA. The CDR3 covers 16 residues. Trimming took 1 base from V and 6 from J, leaving 16 bases between them.